The 24 T cell receptor beta chains given below trace back to one sample, sequenced in a study of blood T cell repertoires in COVID-19. TCRdb's table, derived via immunoSEQ multiplex PCR, lists solely in-frame clones and lacks some. The sample shows about 270,000 clones, around 90% of them seen only once. The specimen was PBMCs or T cells enriched from blood (not recorded which). Source of these receptors: a woman in her twenties or thirties who had recovered from COVID-19.

The V and J genes are TRBV7-9 and TRBJ2-3; possibly TRBD1 for D (5 bases). The CDR3 is made up of 14 amino acids. V was trimmed by 3 bases and J by 0 bases, leaving 7 bases between them. Germline lookup yields CDR1 SEHNR and CDR2 FQNEAQ (reference sequence). The CDR3 region has the DNA TGTGCCAGCAGCTTGACAGAGAGCACAGATACGCAGTATTTT. Its translation: CASSLTESTDTQYF.

The chain employs TRBV27 and TRBJ2-5; 7 bases align to TRBD1. Germline loops: CDR1 MNHEY, CDR2 SMNVEV (reference sequence). Trimming at V came to 7 bases and at J to 2 bases, leaving 1 base not matched to a gene. CDR3 length: 12 amino acids. Here the CDR3 reads CASTDRQETQYF. CDR3 sequence (DNA): TGTGCCAGCACGGACAGGCAAGAGACCCAGTACTTC.

The rearrangement links TRBV3-1 (or the pseudogene TRBV3-2) to TRBJ2-7; 11 positions match TRBD2. From germline, CDR1 is LGHDT and CDR2 YNNKEL (reference sequence). V gave up 2 bases and J gave up 5 bases; unmatched junction bases: 8. There are 16 residues in the CDR3. DNA for the CDR3: TGTGCCAGCAGCCAAAATATAGCGGGAGGGCCCAACGAGCAGTACTTC. This translates into CASSQNIAGGPNEQYF.

The J gene is TRBJ2-3, the V gene TRBV27; TRBD1 might be the D (5 bases). This CDR3 has 17 amino acids. Trimming took off 6 bases at V and 2 bases at J, with 21 bases between the two ends. Germline CDR1 MNHEY, CDR2 SMNVEV (reference sequence). This CDR3 is CASRLQGTGLLTDTQYF. The DNA for the CDR3 is TGTGCCAGCAGGCTTCAGGGAACCGGCCTCCTCACAGATACGCAGTATTTT.

The J gene is TRBJ1-2, the V gene TRBV28; D is unclear. With 2 bases removed from V and 4 bases from J, the gap between germline ends came to 14 bases. The CDR3 runs 15 residues. CDR1 is MDHEN and CDR2 is SYDVKM in the germline V gene. The CDR3 DNA follows: TGTGCCAGCAGTTTAAGCTTGAGGGTAGCCTATGGCTACACCTTC. Its protein product is CASSLSLRVAYGYTF.

The chain couples TRBV15 to TRBJ2-3; 8 positions agree with TRBD2. CDR1 is LNHNV, CDR2 YYDKDF, per germline (reference sequence). The CDR3 runs to 16 residues. Losses at the gene ends were 3 bases for V and 2 bases for J; bases not matched to a gene: 7. The CDR3 DNA follows: TGTGCCACCAGCAGGATAAGCGGGGGAGCCACAGATACGCAGTATTTT. It encodes CATSRISGGATDTQYF.

The chain uses TRBV11-1 and TRBJ1-1; D not resolved. There are 13 residues in the CDR3. Germline CDR1 and CDR2: SGHAT and FQDESV (reference sequence). Deletions cut 1 base from V and 11 bases from J, with 14 bases between. CDR3 region: CASSLGSGTGAFF. The CDR3 DNA follows: TGTGCCAGCAGCTTAGGGAGTGGAACGGGGGCTTTCTTT.

This clone was found once. The genes are TRBV7-2 and TRBJ2-4, with 8 bases identical to TRBD2. V dropped 5 bases and J dropped 2; count of bases not matched to a gene: 8. The CDR3 has 16 amino acids. From germline, CDR1 is SGHTA and CDR2 FQGNSA. The CDR3 is CASSRGPGGSKNIQYF. The CDR3 region has the DNA TGTGCCAGCAGCCGTGGTCCGGGGGGGTCCAAAAACATTCAGTACTTC. Looking up the rest from reference TRBV7-2 and TRBJ2-4 gives the full variable domain: GAGVSQSPSNKVTEKGKDVELRCDPISGHTALYWYRQSLGQGLEFLIYFQGNSAPDKSGLPSDRFSAERTGGSVSTLTIQRTQQEDSAVYLCASSRGPGGSKNIQYFGAGTRLSVL.

The chain uses TRBV6-2 or TRBV6-3 and TRBJ2-1; a possible D gene is TRBD1 (6 bases). Germline V lookup: CDR1 MNHEY, CDR2 SVGEGT. The V end lost 5 bases, the J end lost 8 bases, and 10 bases lay between the germline ends. CDR3 length: 12 amino acids. As DNA, the CDR3 is TGTGCCAGCAGTCACAGGGTACATGAGCAGTTCTTC. Its translation is CASSHRVHEQFF.

The rearrangement uses TRBV9 and TRBJ2-7; D not resolved. V lost 5 bases and J lost 2, with 8 bases in between. The CDR3 contains 12 residues. Germline CDR1 SGDLS, CDR2 YYNGEE. As DNA, the CDR3 is TGTGCCAGCAGTCCCCGGGCCTACGAGCAGTACTTC. Translation gives CASSPRAYEQYF.

The gene calls are TRBV15 and TRBJ2-3; 11 nucleotides agree with TRBD2. CDR3 size: 15 residues. Germline lookup yields CDR1 LNHNV and CDR2 YYDKDF (reference sequence). With 8 bases clipped from V and 0 bases from J, the junction kept 4 bases outside the gene matches. The CDR3 DNA is TGTGCCACCCTTCCTAGCGGGAGGAGCACAGATACGCAGTATTTT. It codes for CATLPSGRSTDTQYF.

The chain recombines TRBV7-9 with TRBJ2-7, with D perhaps TRBD2 (7 bases). Per germline, CDR1 SEHNR and CDR2 FQNEAQ (reference sequence). This CDR3 has 17 amino acids. V was shortened by 4 bases and J by 5 bases, with 24 bases between the two germline ends. For the CDR3, the DNA is TGTGCCAGCAGCTCTTCAGGGGCTCGGGCGGGGGTAGACGAGCAGTACTTC. It is translated as CASSSSGARAGVDEQYF.

The V and J genes are TRBV28 and TRBJ1-2, with 7 bases lining up with TRBD1. Germline trimming cut 7 bases from V and 4 bases from J; bases unmatched to any gene: 6. This CDR3 spans 13 amino acids. Germline CDR1 reads MDHEN; CDR2 reads SYDVKM. CDR3 sequence: CASTPDRVYGYTF. The CDR3 DNA reads as TGTGCCAGCACCCCCGACAGGGTCTATGGCTACACCTTC.

V and J are TRBV27 and TRBJ2-3; D not resolved. The germline gives CDR1 MNHEY, CDR2 SMNVEV (reference sequence). The CDR3 contains 14 residues. V dropped 0 bases and J dropped 3 bases, with 7 bases sitting between them. The CDR3: CASSLSSRTDTQYF. The CDR3, as DNA: TGTGCCAGCAGTTTATCTAGCAGAACAGATACGCAGTATTTT.

The J gene is TRBJ2-7, the V gene TRBV28; no definite D call. Germline CDR1 and CDR2: MDHEN and SYDVKM. V lost 3 bases, J lost 0 bases, and 9 bases lay in between. The CDR3 contains 14 residues. CDR3 in amino acids: CASSLNGDSYEQYF. In nucleotides, the CDR3 is TGTGCCAGCAGTTTGAACGGAGACTCCTACGAGCAGTACTTC.

This clone was detected only once. The CDR3 DNA follows: TGCGCCAGCAGCCCGAGGTACGCCGAGATTACCTACAATGAGCAGTTCTTC. This encodes CASSPRYAEITYNEQFF. This rearrangement joins TRBV4-3 to TRBJ2-1; the D is unclear. The CDR3 spans 17 residues. Between the trimmed V and J ends, which lost 4 bases and 2 bases, there was a span of 18 bases. CDR1 and CDR2 from the germline V gene are LGHNA and YSLEER.

J is TRBJ2-3 and V is TRBV5-1; 11 positions agree with TRBD2. Losses at the gene ends were 0 bases for V and 2 bases for J; bases not matched to a gene: 8. Germline V gene data show CDR1 as SGHRS and CDR2 as YFSETQ. This CDR3 comprises 18 residues. The CDR3: CASSLGAGTSGATDTQYF. The CDR3 DNA follows: TGCGCCAGCAGCTTGGGCGCCGGGACTAGCGGAGCCACAGATACGCAGTATTTT.

The chain links TRBV5-1 to TRBJ2-7; 7 positions agree with TRBD1. The junction had 0 bases not matched to a gene; V was cut back by 0 bases and J by 3 bases. Germline lookup yields CDR1 SGHRS and CDR2 YFSETQ. The CDR3 has 13 amino acids. In DNA form, the CDR3 reads TGCGCCAGCAGCTTGGACAGGGGCTACGAGCAGTACTTC. This gives the protein CASSLDRGYEQYF. Full variable domain (missing parts from reference TRBV5-1 and TRBJ2-7): KAGVTQTPRYLIKTRGQQVTLSCSPISGHRSVSWYQQTPGQGLQFLFEYFSETQRNKGNFPGRFSGRQFSNSRSEMNVSTLELGDSALYLCASSLDRGYEQYFGPGTRLTVT.

In its sample, this clone was seen once. V gene TRBV11-1 combines with J gene TRBJ1-2; 9 bases are shared with TRBD1. The CDR3 is 14 amino acids. With V trimmed by 5 bases and J by 8 bases, 9 bases remained unmatched. CDR1 SGHAT and CDR2 FQDESV come from the germline V gene (reference sequence). CDR3 in amino acids: CASSAYRGHQGYTF. In nucleotides, the CDR3 is TGTGCCAGCAGCGCTTACAGGGGGCATCAGGGCTACACCTTC.

As concerns this clone: This CDR3 is also generated by other DNA sequences in the sample. The V gene is TRBV27, the J gene TRBJ1-5; D not resolved. This CDR3 region has 14 residues. The V end was cut by 3 bases, the J end by 3 bases, with 9 bases between. CDR1 is MNHEY and CDR2 is SMNVEV in the germline V gene (reference sequence). The CDR3 nucleotides are TGTGCCAGCAGTTTTGGAGGGTCCAATCAGCCCCAGCATTTT. It specifies CASSFGGSNQPQHF.

This sequence joins TRBV18 and TRBJ2-3, with 7 positions matching TRBD2. CDR1 is KGHSH and CDR2 is LQKENI in the germline V gene. The CDR3 is made up of 13 amino acids. With V trimmed by 4 bases and J by 5 bases, 3 bases remained unmatched. CDR3 in DNA: TGTGCCAGCTCACTCTGGGGGGGAGATACGCAGTATTTT. Its translation is CASSLWGGDTQYF.

The J gene is TRBJ1-1, the V gene TRBV10-2; D uncertain. Per the germline V gene, CDR1 is WSHSY and CDR2 is SAAADI. There are 13 residues in the CDR3. The germline V and J ends were trimmed by 4 bases and 4 bases, with 10 bases remaining between them. CDR3 in amino acids: CASSVGSSTEAFF. The CDR3 nucleotides read TGCGCCAGCAGTGTTGGCAGTTCCACTGAAGCTTTCTTT.

The sample holds a few counts of this clone. V usage is TRBV7-2 and J usage is TRBJ2-1; TRBD1 is a possible D gene (5 bases). The CDR3 runs 17 residues. The germline V gene has CDR1 SGHTA and CDR2 FQGNSA. The germline V and J ends were trimmed by 2 bases and 0 bases, with 14 bases remaining between them. In DNA, the CDR3 is TGTGCCAGCAGCTTAACGGTGGGGCCGTACTCCTACAATGAGCAGTTCTTC. This translates into CASSLTVGPYSYNEQFF. Full variable domain (remainder filled in from reference TRBV7-2 and TRBJ2-1): GAGVSQSPSNKVTEKGKDVELRCDPISGHTALYWYRQSLGQGLEFLIYFQGNSAPDKSGLPSDRFSAERTGGSVSTLTIQRTQQEDSAVYLCASSLTVGPYSYNEQFFGPGTRLTVL.

This chain connects TRBV28 to TRBJ2-7; D is possibly TRBD2 (6 bases). Looked up from germline, CDR1 is MDHEN and CDR2 is SYDVKM. V was trimmed by 3 bases and J by 5 bases, leaving 14 bases between them. This CDR3 has 14 amino acids. The DNA for the CDR3 is TGTGCCAGCAGTTTTCAGAGCCGGGGGAACGAGCAGTACTTC. It codes for CASSFQSRGNEQYF.